These 21 T cell receptor beta chains originate from one sample sequenced in a study of blood T cell repertoires in COVID-19. The repertoire was sequenced with immunoSEQ multiplex PCR; TCRdb's copy has only in-frame clones and lacks some. The sample contains 250,000 to 300,000 clones, 75% to 90% of which appear only once. Sequenced sample: peripheral blood. Source of these receptors: a woman in her 70s with acute or convalescent COVID-19.

J is TRBJ1-6 and V is TRBV30; 9 positions agree with TRBD1. The CDR3 has 13 amino acids. V lost 5 bases, J lost 12 bases, and 8 bases stayed unmatched. Germline CDR1 GTSNPN, CDR2 SVGIG (reference sequence). CDR3 sequence reads: CAWEQGAGGPLHF. In nucleotides, the CDR3 is TGTGCCTGGGAACAGGGGGCGGGAGGACCCCTCCACTTT. Supplemented by reference TRBV30 and TRBJ1-6, the full variable domain reads SQTIHQWPATLVQPVGSPLSLECTVEGTSNPNLYWYRQAAGRGLQLLFYSVGIGQISSEVPQNLSASRPQDRQFILSSKKLLLSDSGFYLCAWEQGAGGPLHFGNGTRLTVT.

This chain connects TRBV29-1 to TRBJ1-3; 9 bases line up with TRBD1. The CDR3 extends over 16 amino acids. Germline V CDR1 and CDR2: SQVTM, ANQGSEA. With 4 bases clipped from V and 0 bases from J, the junction kept 7 bases outside the gene matches. The CDR3 protein is CSVGTGTGPSGNTIYF. The CDR3 DNA sequence: TGCAGCGTTGGTACCGGGACAGGGCCCTCTGGAAACACCATATATTTT. Together with reference TRBV29-1 and TRBJ1-3, the CDR3 gives the full variable domain: SAVISQKPSRDICQRGTSLTIQCQVDSQVTMMFWYRQQPGQSLTLIATANQGSEATYESGFVIDKFPISRPNLTFSTLTVSNMSPEDSSIYLCSVGTGTGPSGNTIYFGEGSWLTVV.

V gene TRBV6-5 combines with J gene TRBJ2-7; a weak D match, TRBD1 (6 bases). There are 14 residues in the CDR3. Germline V CDR1 and CDR2: MNHEY, SVGAGI. The germline V and J ends were trimmed by 10 bases and 6 bases, with 22 bases remaining between them. This CDR3 reads CATPRDDRFGEQYF. As DNA, the CDR3 is TGTGCCACCCCTAGAGACGACAGGTTTGGCGAGCAGTACTTC.

This clone came up once. This CDR3 reads CAISAGGRGSNEKLFF. In nucleotides, the CDR3 is TGTGCCATCAGCGCAGGGGGCAGGGGATCTAATGAAAAACTGTTTTTT. This rearrangement joins TRBV10-3 to TRBJ1-4; TRBD1 matches at 8 bases. Germline V gene data show CDR1 as ENHRY and CDR2 as SYGVKD. The CDR3 runs 16 residues. J lost 3 bases, V lost 6 bases, and 9 bases had no gene match.

The chain employs TRBV10-1 and TRBJ2-1; the match to TRBD2 covers 14 bases. The CDR3 is made up of 16 amino acids. The V and J ends lost 6 bases and 7 bases, in that order; junction bases with no gene match: 8. Germline CDR1 and CDR2: WNHNN and SYGVQD (reference sequence). For the CDR3, the DNA is TGCGCCAGCAGCCGACTAGCGGGGGGGCCCGGGAATGAGCAGTTCTTC. This encodes CASSRLAGGPGNEQFF.

This clone was seen a handful of times. This chain connects TRBV18 to TRBJ1-1; D possibly corresponds to TRBD1 (5 bases). Trimming left V 3 bases short and J 5 bases short, with 10 bases between. Germline assignment: CDR1 KGHSH and CDR2 LQKENI. The CDR3 totals 13 residues. The CDR3 nucleotides read TGTGCCAGCTCACCTACAGGTTTTACTGAAGCTTTCTTT. This gives the protein CASSPTGFTEAFF.

The chain carries TRBV27 and TRBJ2-7, with TRBD1 identical over 7 bases. This CDR3 has 14 residues. CDR1 and CDR2 (germline): MNHEY, SMNVEV (reference sequence). The trim removed 5 bases at V and 0 bases at J, leaving 4 bases unmatched. In DNA form, the CDR3 reads TGTGCCAGCAGTCATCGACAGGGCTCCTACGAGCAGTACTTC. It encodes CASSHRQGSYEQYF.

The rearrangement uses TRBV5-4 and TRBJ1-1, with D uncertain. The CDR3 loop spans 15 amino acids. Deletions cut 2 bases from V and 3 bases from J, with 14 bases between. Germline CDR1 is SGHNT and CDR2 is YYREEE (reference sequence). CDR3 sequence (DNA): TGTGCCAGCAGCTTCGACCCCCTCGGGGACACTGAAGCTTTCTTT. Encoded protein: CASSFDPLGDTEAFF.

The chain uses TRBV15 and TRBJ1-1; perhaps TRBD1 as D (5 bases). From germline, CDR1 is LNHNV and CDR2 YYDKDF (reference sequence). The V gene lost 8 bases and the J gene lost 9 bases, with 16 bases spanning the gap. This CDR3 has 12 amino acids. CDR3 nucleotide sequence: TGTGCCACCGACACTTCAGGGTCAAAAGCTTTCTTT. The encoded protein is CATDTSGSKAFF.

The V and J genes are TRBV10-3 and TRBJ1-2; 7 bases align to TRBD1. This CDR3 has 13 amino acids. CDR1 is ENHRY, CDR2 SYGVKD, per germline. The V gene end was trimmed by 8 bases and the J gene end by 0 bases; junction bases not matched to a gene: 3. The CDR3: CAIGTDTNYGYTF. The CDR3 DNA reads as TGTGCCATCGGGACAGATACTAACTATGGCTACACCTTC.

The chain recombines TRBV16 with TRBJ1-1; D remains ambiguous. Trimming removed 6 bases from V and 0 bases from J, with 8 bases in between. The germline gives CDR1 KGHSY, CDR2 FQNENV. This CDR3 comprises 13 residues. The CDR3 bases are TGTGCCAGCAGGCATCAGGTGAACACTGAAGCTTTCTTT. Protein product: CASRHQVNTEAFF.

The chain uses TRBV2 and TRBJ1-5, with D possibly TRBD1 on 5 matching bases. Trimming took off 6 bases at V and 3 bases at J, with 15 bases between the two ends. The CDR3 contains 15 residues. The germline CDR1 and CDR2 sequences are SNHLY and FYNNEI. The DNA for the CDR3 is TGTGCCAGCAGCGGAAGGGCAGGGCTCAATCAGCCCCAGCATTTT. This codes for CASSGRAGLNQPQHF.

The sample holds a few counts of this clone. This rearrangement joins TRBV2 to TRBJ2-5; TRBD1 aligns across 8 bases. The length of the CDR3 is 16 residues. V dropped 6 bases and J dropped 5; count of bases not matched to a gene: 14. Germline V gene sequence: CDR1 SNHLY, CDR2 FYNNEI. The CDR3 bases are TGTGCCAGCAGCCAAGGTGGTGTGACAGGGGCCGAGACCCAGTACTTC. Amino acids: CASSQGGVTGAETQYF. The full variable domain, with the rest looked up from reference TRBV2 and TRBJ2-5, is EPEVTQTPSHQVTQMGQEVILRCVPISNHLYFYWYRQILGQKVEFLVSFYNNEISEKSEIFDDQFSVERPDGSNFTLKIRSTKLEDSAMYFCASSQGGVTGAETQYFGPGTRLLVL.

The CDR3 coding sequence is TGTGCCAGCAGCAGGACTAGCAAAGGGGAGACCCAGTACTTC. Translating it yields CASSRTSKGETQYF. The chain has TRBV2 and TRBJ2-5, with TRBD2 matching 8 bases. Trimming removed 6 bases from V and 5 bases from J; junction bases left unmatched: 8. There are 14 residues in the CDR3. Germline V gene data show CDR1 as SNHLY and CDR2 as FYNNEI. Based on the CDR3 plus reference TRBV2 and TRBJ2-5, the full variable domain is EPEVTQTPSHQVTQMGQEVILRCVPISNHLYFYWYRQILGQKVEFLVSFYNNEISEKSEIFDDQFSVERPDGSNFTLKIRSTKLEDSAMYFCASSRTSKGETQYFGPGTRLLVL.

The chain joins TRBV5-6 to TRBJ2-1; possibly TRBD2 for D (6 bases). V lost 4 bases and J 4 bases, leaving 18 bases between the germline ends. Germline loops: CDR1 SGHDT, CDR2 YYEEEE. The CDR3 is 16 amino acids. CDR3 sequence reads: CASSLLRAGPYNEQFF. CDR3 bases: TGTGCCAGCAGCCTCCTTAGGGCGGGGCCATACAATGAGCAGTTCTTC.

As for this clone: The sample contains more than one DNA sequence encoding this CDR3. The rearrangement links TRBV3-1 (or the pseudogene TRBV3-2) to TRBJ1-6; the D gene is possibly TRBD1 (6 bases). The ends were cut back, 4 bases at V and 5 bases at J, with 12 bases in the middle. Germline V gene sequence: CDR1 LGHDT, CDR2 YNNKEL (reference sequence). This CDR3 has 15 amino acids. The CDR3 loop reads CASSPVDSNNSPLHF. The CDR3 DNA reads TGTGCCAGCAGCCCCGTGGACAGCAATAATTCACCCCTCCACTTT.

The V call is TRBV6-5, the J call TRBJ1-6; TRBD1 matches 7 bases. Trimming took 5 bases from V and 10 from J; bases not matched to a gene: 8. The CDR3 has 14 amino acids. Germline CDR1 is MNHEY and CDR2 is SVGAGI. The CDR3 bases are TGTGCCAGCAGTCTAGACAGGGTGAGGTCACCCCTCCACTTT. This codes for CASSLDRVRSPLHF.

Here the CDR3 DNA reads TGTGCCAGCGGGCGGCTAGCGGGGACCGTTACGCAGTATTTT. Translated, it gives CASGRLAGTVTQYF. The chain combines TRBV5-4 with TRBJ2-3; TRBD2 matches at 9 bases. This CDR3 is built from 14 residues. Germline lookup yields CDR1 SGHNT and CDR2 YYREEE (reference sequence). V trimming: 7 bases; J trimming: 8 bases; junction bases outside the gene matches: 11.

The genes are TRBV7-9 and TRBJ1-3; possibly TRBD1 for D (5 bases). Germline CDR1 is SEHNR and CDR2 is FQNEAQ (reference sequence). The CDR3 extends over 17 amino acids. V was cut by 6 bases and J by 4 bases, with 22 bases left in between. As DNA, the CDR3 is TGTGCCAGCAGATCCGGGACTTTCGCCACGGGCGGAAACACCATATATTTT. Protein product: CASRSGTFATGGNTIYF.

The chain uses TRBV7-9 and TRBJ2-7; unclear D gene. The CDR3 loop spans 12 amino acids. CDR1 and CDR2 (germline): SEHNR, FQNEAQ (reference sequence). Trimming removed 5 bases at V and 7 bases at J, with 12 bases between. The CDR3 loop reads CASSQVTGEQYF. The CDR3 DNA sequence: TGTGCCAGCAGCCAAGTGACCGGGGAGCAGTACTTC. The variable domain in full, completed from reference TRBV7-9 and TRBJ2-7, reads DTGVSQNPRHKITKRGQNVTFRCDPISEHNRLYWYRQTLGQGPEFLTYFQNEAQLEKSRLLSDRFSAERPKGSFSTLEIQRTEQGDSAMYLCASSQVTGEQYFGPGTRLTVT.

The rearrangement joins TRBV6-5 to TRBJ2-7, with 7 nucleotides matching TRBD1. V shed 6 bases, J shed 2 bases, and the junction held 7 bases outside the gene matches. The CDR3 is 14 residues long. CDR1 and CDR2 from the germline V gene are MNHEY and SVGAGI. In DNA, the CDR3 is TGTGCCAGCAGGACGACAGGGCGGGCCTACGAGCAGTACTTC. Translating gives CASRTTGRAYEQYF.